The sequence of this TCR beta chain was determined in a study of blood T cell repertoires in COVID-19. Across the whole study: The origin of the acute and convalescent COVID-19 samples was the United States, Italy and Spain. In each case, the material was cDNA or gDNA derived from T cells, B-cell-depleted T cells, or PBMCs.

The table came from immunoSEQ multiplex PCR; TCRdb's copy has only in-frame clones and leaves some out. The sample has around 250,000 clones, over 75% seen once; the top ten hold roughly a sixth. This CDR3 comprises 15 residues. Germline lookup yields CDR1 MNHNS and CDR2 SASEGT. V trimming: 0 bases; J trimming: 3 bases; junction bases outside the gene matches: 1. Individuals aged about 18 to 89 years were recruited from 20 to 25 US areas. Two negative PCRs, clearance, or symptom resolution characterized the recovered Cohort 3 donors. The sample taken for sequencing was PBMCs or T cells enriched from blood (not recorded which). The clonotype originates from a man between 18 and 29 years old who had recovered from COVID-19. The chain has TRBV6-1 and TRBJ2-2; 7 positions match TRBD2. The CDR3 nucleotides read TGTGCCAGCAGTGAAGCGGGGGGGGACACCGGGGAGCTGTTTTTT. As protein: CASSEAGGDTGELFF.